The T cell receptor (beta chain) described here comes from a study of glioma-infiltrating T cells after dendritic cell vaccination. The overall study: Dendritic cells derived from monocytes and pulsed with autologous tumor lysate formed the vaccine. Study-wide results and caveats: Higher TCR clonality did not directly relate to longer survival.

Time point defined: after dendritic cell vaccination, including at tumor progression/relapse. Selection required adequate fresh-frozen tumor tissue plus more than two years' survival data. This clone appeared a single time. Antigen specificity is unknown. Germline CDR1 reads MNHEY; CDR2 reads SVGAGI. CDR3 length equals 12 residues. Amplification used 60 V beta primers and 13 J beta primers. Sequenced by immunoSEQ multiplex PCR; TCRdb stores in-frame clones only, minus some. The sample lists 20,000 to 30,000 clones, approximately 89% occurring once. This receptor was taken from a human donor with glioblastoma. This material consisted of blood, taken after dendritic cell vaccination. The V gene is TRBV6-5, the J gene TRBJ1-2; no definite D call. CDR3 sequence: CAPPTQCYGYTF. The DNA of the CDR3 is TGTGCTCCTCCCACCCAGTGCTATGGCTACACCTTC.